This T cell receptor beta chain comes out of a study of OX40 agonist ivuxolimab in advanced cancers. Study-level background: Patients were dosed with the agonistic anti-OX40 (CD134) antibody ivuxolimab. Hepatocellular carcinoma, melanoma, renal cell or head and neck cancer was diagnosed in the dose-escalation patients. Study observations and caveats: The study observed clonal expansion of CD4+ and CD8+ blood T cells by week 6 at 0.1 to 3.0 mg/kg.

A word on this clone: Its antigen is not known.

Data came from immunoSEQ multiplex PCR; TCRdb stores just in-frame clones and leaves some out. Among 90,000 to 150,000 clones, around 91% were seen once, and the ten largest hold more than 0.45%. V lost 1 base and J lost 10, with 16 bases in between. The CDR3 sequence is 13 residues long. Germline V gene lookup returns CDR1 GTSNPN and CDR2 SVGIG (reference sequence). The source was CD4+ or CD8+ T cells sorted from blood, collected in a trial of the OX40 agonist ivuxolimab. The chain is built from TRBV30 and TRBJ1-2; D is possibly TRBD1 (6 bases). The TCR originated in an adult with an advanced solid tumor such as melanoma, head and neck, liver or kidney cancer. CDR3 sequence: CAWSAASTGLYTF. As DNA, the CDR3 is TGTGCCTGGAGTGCCGCTAGTACAGGGCTCTACACCTTC.